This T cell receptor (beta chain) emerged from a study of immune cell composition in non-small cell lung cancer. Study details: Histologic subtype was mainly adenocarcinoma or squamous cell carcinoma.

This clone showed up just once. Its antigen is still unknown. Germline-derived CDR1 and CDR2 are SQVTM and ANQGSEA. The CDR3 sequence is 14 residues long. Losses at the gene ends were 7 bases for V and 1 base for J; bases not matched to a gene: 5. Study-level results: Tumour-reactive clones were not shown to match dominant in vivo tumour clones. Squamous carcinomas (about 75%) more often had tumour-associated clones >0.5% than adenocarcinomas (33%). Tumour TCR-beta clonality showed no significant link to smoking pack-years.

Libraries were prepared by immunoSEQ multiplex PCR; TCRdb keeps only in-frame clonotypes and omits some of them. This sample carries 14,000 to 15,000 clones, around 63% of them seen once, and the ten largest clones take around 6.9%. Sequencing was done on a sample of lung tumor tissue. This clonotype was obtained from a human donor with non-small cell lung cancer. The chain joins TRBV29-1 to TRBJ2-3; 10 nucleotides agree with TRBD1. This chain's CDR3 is CSATGTGGTDTQYF. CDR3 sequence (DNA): TGCAGCGCTACCGGGACAGGGGGCACAGATACGCAGTATTTT.